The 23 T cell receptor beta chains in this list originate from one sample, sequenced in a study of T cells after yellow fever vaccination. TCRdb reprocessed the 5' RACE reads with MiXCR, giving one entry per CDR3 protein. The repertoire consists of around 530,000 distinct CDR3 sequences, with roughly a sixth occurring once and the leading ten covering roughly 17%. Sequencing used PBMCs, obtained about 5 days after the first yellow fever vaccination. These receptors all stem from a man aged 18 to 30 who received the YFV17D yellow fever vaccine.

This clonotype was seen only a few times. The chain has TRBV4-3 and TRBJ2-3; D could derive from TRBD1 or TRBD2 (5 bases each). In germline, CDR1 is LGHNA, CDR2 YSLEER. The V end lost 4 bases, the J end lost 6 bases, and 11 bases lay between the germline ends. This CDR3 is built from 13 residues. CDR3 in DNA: TGCGCCAGCAGCCCTCCGAGGGGTGATACGCAGTATTTT. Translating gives CASSPPRGDTQYF.

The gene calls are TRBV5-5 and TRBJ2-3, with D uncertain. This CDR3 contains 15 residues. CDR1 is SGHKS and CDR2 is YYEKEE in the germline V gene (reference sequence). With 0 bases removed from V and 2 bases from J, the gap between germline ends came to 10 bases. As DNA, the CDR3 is TGTGCCAGCAGCTTGGTAGTGGATTTCACAGATACGCAGTATTTT. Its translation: CASSLVVDFTDTQYF.

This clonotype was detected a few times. CDR3 in amino acids: CASSQGAGTSGADTQYF. As DNA, the CDR3 is TGCGCCAGCAGCCAAGGGGCCGGGACCTCGGGCGCAGATACGCAGTATTTT. This chain links TRBV4-3 with TRBJ2-3; the D call may be TRBD1 or TRBD2 (5 bases each). The V end lost 1 base, the J end lost 4 bases, and 18 bases lay between the germline ends. Germline values: CDR1 LGHNA, CDR2 YSLEER. This CDR3 spans 17 amino acids.

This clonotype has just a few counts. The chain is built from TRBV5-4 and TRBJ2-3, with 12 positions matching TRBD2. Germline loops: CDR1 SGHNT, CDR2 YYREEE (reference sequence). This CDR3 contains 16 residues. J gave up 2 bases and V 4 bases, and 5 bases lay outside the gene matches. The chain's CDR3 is CASSLGLAGLTDTQYF. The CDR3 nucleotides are TGTGCCAGCAGCCTGGGACTAGCGGGCCTCACAGATACGCAGTATTTT.

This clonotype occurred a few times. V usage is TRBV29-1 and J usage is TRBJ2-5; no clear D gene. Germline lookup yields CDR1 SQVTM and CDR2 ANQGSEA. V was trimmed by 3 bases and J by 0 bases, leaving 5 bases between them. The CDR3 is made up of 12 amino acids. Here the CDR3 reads CSVELYQETQYF. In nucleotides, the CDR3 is TGCAGCGTTGAGCTGTACCAAGAGACCCAGTACTTC.

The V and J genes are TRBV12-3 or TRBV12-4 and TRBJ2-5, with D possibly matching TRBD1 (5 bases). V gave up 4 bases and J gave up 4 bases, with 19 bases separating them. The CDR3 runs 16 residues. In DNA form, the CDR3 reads TGTGCCAGCAGTTCCGCCTTGGGCAGGGTCGGAGAGACCCAGTACTTC. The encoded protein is CASSSALGRVGETQYF.

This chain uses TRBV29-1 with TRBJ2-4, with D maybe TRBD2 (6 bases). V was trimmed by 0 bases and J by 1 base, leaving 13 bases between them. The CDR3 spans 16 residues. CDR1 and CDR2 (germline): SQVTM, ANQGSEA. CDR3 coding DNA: TGCAGCGTTGAAGACGGGGGTGCGGGGGCCAAAAACATTCAGTACTTC. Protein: CSVEDGGAGAKNIQYF.

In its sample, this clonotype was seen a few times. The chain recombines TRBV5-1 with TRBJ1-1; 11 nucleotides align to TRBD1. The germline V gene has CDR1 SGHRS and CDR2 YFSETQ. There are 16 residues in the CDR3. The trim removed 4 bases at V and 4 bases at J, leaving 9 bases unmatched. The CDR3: CASSIGTGGSGTEAFF. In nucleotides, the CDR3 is TGCGCCAGCAGCATAGGGACAGGGGGAAGTGGCACTGAAGCTTTCTTT. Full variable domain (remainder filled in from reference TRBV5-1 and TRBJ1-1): KAGVTQTPRYLIKTRGQQVTLSCSPISGHRSVSWYQQTPGQGLQFLFEYFSETQRNKGNFPGRFSGRQFSNSRSEMNVSTLELGDSALYLCASSIGTGGSGTEAFFGQGTRLTVV.

CDR3 in DNA: TGTGCCAGCAGCACGGACAGGGGGGTCGTCACTGAAGCTTTCTTT. Its protein product is CASSTDRGVVTEAFF. The V gene is TRBV9, the J gene TRBJ1-1; TRBD1 matches 10 bases. CDR1 is SGDLS and CDR2 is YYNGEE in the germline V gene. The CDR3 has 15 residues. V lost 4 bases and J lost 4; bases outside the gene matches: 7.

This CDR3 reads CASSPGQGLGSDTQYF. CDR3 sequence (DNA): TGTGCCAGCAGCCCAGGACAGGGTCTAGGCTCAGATACGCAGTATTTT. The V call is TRBV11-3, the J call TRBJ2-3; TRBD1 agrees at 8 bases. J lost 4 bases, V lost 5 bases, and 11 bases had no gene match. The CDR3 contains 16 residues. Germline V CDR1 and CDR2: SGHNT, YENEEA.

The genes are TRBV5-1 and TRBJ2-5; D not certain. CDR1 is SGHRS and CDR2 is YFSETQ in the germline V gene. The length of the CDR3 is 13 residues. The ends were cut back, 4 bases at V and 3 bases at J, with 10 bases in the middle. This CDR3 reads CASSPKVEETQYF. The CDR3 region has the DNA TGCGCCAGCAGCCCCAAAGTAGAAGAGACCCAGTACTTC.

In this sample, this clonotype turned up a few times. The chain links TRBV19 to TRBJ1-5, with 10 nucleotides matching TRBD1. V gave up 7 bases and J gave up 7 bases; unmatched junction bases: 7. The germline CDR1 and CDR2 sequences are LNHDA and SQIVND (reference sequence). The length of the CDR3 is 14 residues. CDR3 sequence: CASNGDRGGQPQHF. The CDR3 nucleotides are TGTGCCAGTAACGGGGACAGGGGTGGCCAGCCCCAGCATTTT.

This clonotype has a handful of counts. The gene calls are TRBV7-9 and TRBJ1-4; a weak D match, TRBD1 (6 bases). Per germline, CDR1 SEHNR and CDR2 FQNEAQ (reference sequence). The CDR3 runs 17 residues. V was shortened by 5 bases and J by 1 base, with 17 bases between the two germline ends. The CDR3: CASSGHIQGRTNEKLFF. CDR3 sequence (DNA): TGTGCCAGCAGCGGCCATATACAGGGACGAACTAATGAAAAACTGTTTTTT. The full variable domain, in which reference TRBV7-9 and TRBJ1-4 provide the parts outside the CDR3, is DTGVSQNPRHKITKRGQNVTFRCDPISEHNRLYWYRQTLGQGPEFLTYFQNEAQLEKSRLLSDRFSAERPKGSFSTLEIQRTEQGDSAMYLCASSGHIQGRTNEKLFFGSGTQLSVL.

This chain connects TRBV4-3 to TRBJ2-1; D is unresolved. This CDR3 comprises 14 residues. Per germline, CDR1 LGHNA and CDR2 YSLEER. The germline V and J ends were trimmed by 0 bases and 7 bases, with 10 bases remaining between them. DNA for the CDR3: TGCGCCAGCAGCCAAGATTATTCAACAAATGAGCAGTTCTTC. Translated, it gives CASSQDYSTNEQFF.

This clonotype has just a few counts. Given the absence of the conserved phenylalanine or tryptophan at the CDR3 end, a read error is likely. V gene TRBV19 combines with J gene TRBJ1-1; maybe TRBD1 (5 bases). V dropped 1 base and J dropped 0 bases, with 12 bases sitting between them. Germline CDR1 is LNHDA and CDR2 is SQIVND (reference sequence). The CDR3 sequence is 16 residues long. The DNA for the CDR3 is TGTGCCAGTAGTATAGCTCCTGACAGCCTGAACACTGAAGCTTTCCTT. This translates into CASSIAPDSLNTEAFL.

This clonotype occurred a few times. CDR3 nucleotides: TGTGCCAGCGACAAACGGACAGAACTGTATGGCTACACCTTC. Residues: CASDKRTELYGYTF. The gene calls are TRBV5-6 and TRBJ1-2; TRBD1 is a possible D gene (6 bases). Trimming removed 7 bases at V and 5 bases at J, with 18 bases between. The length of the CDR3 is 14 residues. Germline loops: CDR1 SGHDT, CDR2 YYEEEE.

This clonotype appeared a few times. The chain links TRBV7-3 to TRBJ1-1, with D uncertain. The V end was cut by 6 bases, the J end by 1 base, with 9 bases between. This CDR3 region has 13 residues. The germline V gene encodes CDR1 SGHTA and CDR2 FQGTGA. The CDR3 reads CASSRLTNTEAFF. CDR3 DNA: TGTGCCAGCAGTCGGCTAACGAACACTGAAGCTTTCTTT.

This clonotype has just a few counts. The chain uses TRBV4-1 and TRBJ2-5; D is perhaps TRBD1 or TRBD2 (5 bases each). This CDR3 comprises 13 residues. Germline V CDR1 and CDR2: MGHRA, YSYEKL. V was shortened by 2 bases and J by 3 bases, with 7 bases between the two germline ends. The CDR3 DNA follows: TGCGCCAGCAGCCAATGGGGGAAAGAGACCCAGTACTTC. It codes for CASSQWGKETQYF.

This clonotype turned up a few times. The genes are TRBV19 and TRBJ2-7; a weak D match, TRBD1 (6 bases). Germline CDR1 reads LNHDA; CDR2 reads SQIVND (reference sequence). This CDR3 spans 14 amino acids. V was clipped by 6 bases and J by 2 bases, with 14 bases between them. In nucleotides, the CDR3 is TGTGCCAGTAGATTTGGTCAGGGGACCTACGAGCAGTACTTC. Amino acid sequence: CASRFGQGTYEQYF.

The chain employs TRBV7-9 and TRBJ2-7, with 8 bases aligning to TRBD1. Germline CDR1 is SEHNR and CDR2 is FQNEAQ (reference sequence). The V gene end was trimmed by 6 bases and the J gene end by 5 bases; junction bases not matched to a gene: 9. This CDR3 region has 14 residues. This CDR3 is CASRSGRGLNEQYF. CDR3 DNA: TGTGCCAGCAGATCCGGCAGGGGGCTGAACGAGCAGTACTTC.

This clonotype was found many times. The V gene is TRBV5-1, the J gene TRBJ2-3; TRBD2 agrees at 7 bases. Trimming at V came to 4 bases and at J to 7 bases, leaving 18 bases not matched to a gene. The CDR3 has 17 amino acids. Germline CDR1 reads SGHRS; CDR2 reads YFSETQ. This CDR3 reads CASSAREGRALMNTQYF. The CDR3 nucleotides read TGCGCCAGCAGCGCCAGGGAGGGGAGGGCCCTCATGAATACGCAGTATTTT. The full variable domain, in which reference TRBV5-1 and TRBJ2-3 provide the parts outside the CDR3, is KAGVTQTPRYLIKTRGQQVTLSCSPISGHRSVSWYQQTPGQGLQFLFEYFSETQRNKGNFPGRFSGRQFSNSRSEMNVSTLELGDSALYLCASSAREGRALMNTQYFGPGTRLTVL.

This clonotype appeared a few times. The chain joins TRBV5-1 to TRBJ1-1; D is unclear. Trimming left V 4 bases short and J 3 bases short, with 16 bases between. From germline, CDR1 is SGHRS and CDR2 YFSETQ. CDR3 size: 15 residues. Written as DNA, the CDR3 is TGCGCCAGCAGCCTAGTTCGAGCAGTCCACACTGAAGCTTTCTTT. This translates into CASSLVRAVHTEAFF.

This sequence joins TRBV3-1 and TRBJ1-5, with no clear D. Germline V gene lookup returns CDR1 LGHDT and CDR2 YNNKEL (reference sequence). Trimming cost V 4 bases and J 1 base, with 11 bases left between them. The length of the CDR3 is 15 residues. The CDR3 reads CASSRTEISNQPQHF. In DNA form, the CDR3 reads TGTGCCAGCAGCCGGACTGAAATCAGCAATCAGCCCCAGCATTTT. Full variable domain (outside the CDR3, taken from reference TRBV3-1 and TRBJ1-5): DTAVSQTPKYLVTQMGNDKSIKCEQNLGHDTMYWYKQDSKKFLKIMFSYNNKELIINETVPNRFSPKSPDKAHLNLHINSLELGDSAVYFCASSRTEISNQPQHFGDGTRLSIL.